The TCR beta chain described here comes from a study of CD8 T cells in ankylosing spondylitis. Regarding the study as a whole: Clones tied to disease were said to be significantly enriched in matched ankylosing spondylitis synovial fluid. Clones linked with disease were CD8+ and fairly uncommon in the peripheral blood. Among TCR beta sequences, a motif of several highly homologous variants appeared characteristic of ankylosing spondylitis blood.

Generation of TCR beta libraries employed quantitative 5'-RACE incorporating molecular barcodes. One entry per CDR3 protein, called by TCRdb with MiXCR from the 5' RACE reads. The sample contains under 250,000 distinct CDR3 sequences, 5.5% to 7.5% of which appear only once. V was pared by 5 bases and J by 2 bases, with 13 bases between. The CDR3 spans 14 residues. Germline V gene sequence: CDR1 SGHTA, CDR2 FQGNSA. This clonotype was seen a few times. Its specificity is not known. The genes are TRBV7-2 and TRBJ2-7; a possible D gene is TRBD2 (6 bases). Sequenced: blood, either unsorted or a sorted T cell fraction (not recorded which). This sequence was found in a male donor with ankylosing spondylitis. CDR3 sequence (DNA): TGTGCCAGCAGCCGCGCGGCGGGAACCTACGAGCAGTACTTC. Its protein is CASSRAAGTYEQYF.